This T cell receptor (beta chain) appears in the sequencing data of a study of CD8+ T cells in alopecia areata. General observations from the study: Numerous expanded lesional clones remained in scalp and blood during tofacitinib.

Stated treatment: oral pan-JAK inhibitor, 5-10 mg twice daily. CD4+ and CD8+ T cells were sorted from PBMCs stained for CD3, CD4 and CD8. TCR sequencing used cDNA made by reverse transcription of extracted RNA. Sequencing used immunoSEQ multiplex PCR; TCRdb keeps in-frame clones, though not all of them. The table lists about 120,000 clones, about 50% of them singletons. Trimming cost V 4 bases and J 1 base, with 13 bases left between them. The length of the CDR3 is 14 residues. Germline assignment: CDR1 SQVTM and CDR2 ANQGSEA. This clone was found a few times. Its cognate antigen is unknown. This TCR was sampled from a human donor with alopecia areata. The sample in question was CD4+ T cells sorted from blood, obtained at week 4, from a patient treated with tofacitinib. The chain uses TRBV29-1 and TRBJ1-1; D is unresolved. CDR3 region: CSVAPGLTNTEAFF. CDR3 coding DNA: TGCAGCGTTGCCCCCGGACTCACGAACACTGAAGCTTTCTTT. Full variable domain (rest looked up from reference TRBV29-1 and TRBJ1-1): SAVISQKPSRDICQRGTSLTIQCQVDSQVTMMFWYRQQPGQSLTLIATANQGSEATYESGFVIDKFPISRPNLTFSTLTVSNMSPEDSSIYLCSVAPGLTNTEAFFGQGTRLTVV.